This passage covers 28 T cell receptor beta chains from one sample sequenced in a study of cytomegalovirus exposure and HLA in healthy donors. Primers: 60 Vbeta forward and 13 Jbeta reverse. Profiling relied on immunoSEQ multiplex PCR, and the TCRdb table lists in-frame clones only, not all of them. Of some 67,000 clones listed, around 80% are singletons. The sequencing input was PBMCs. These receptors all come from a man aged 35 to 55 in good health and CMV-seronegative.

The rearrangement links TRBV7-2 to TRBJ2-3; D might be TRBD1 (5 bases). V gave up 1 base and J gave up 6 bases, with 8 bases separating them. Germline V gene lookup returns CDR1 SGHTA and CDR2 FQGNSA. The CDR3 consists of 13 residues. The DNA of the CDR3 is TGTGCCAGCAGCTTAGTAGGGGTGGATACGCAGTATTTT. This encodes CASSLVGVDTQYF. The full variable domain, rest sourced from reference TRBV7-2 and TRBJ2-3, is GAGVSQSPSNKVTEKGKDVELRCDPISGHTALYWYRQSLGQGLEFLIYFQGNSAPDKSGLPSDRFSAERTGGSVSTLTIQRTQQEDSAVYLCASSLVGVDTQYFGPGTRLTVL.

This clone appeared once. The chain recombines TRBV6-5 with TRBJ2-3; TRBD2 matches 7 bases. The CDR3 extends over 15 amino acids. With V trimmed by 4 bases and J by 2 bases, 6 bases remained unmatched. From germline, CDR1 is MNHEY and CDR2 SVGAGI. The CDR3 is CASSSTGRNTDTQYF. The CDR3 bases are TGTGCCAGCAGTTCGACCGGGAGGAACACAGATACGCAGTATTTT.

The chain employs TRBV18 and TRBJ2-7; D remains ambiguous. CDR1 is KGHSH, CDR2 LQKENI, per germline. The V end was cut by 4 bases, the J end by 5 bases, with 15 bases between. CDR3 length equals 14 residues. CDR3 bases: TGTGCCAGCTCACTCCGAGATATTCCCCACGAGCAGTACTTC. It codes for CASSLRDIPHEQYF.

The V gene is TRBV9, the J gene TRBJ2-5; TRBD2 agrees at 11 bases. Germline V gene data show CDR1 as SGDLS and CDR2 as YYNGEE. The CDR3 length is 14 residues. Trimming at V came to 6 bases and at J to 5 bases, leaving 6 bases not matched to a gene. The CDR3 nucleotides are TGTGCCAGCACCGAGGGACTAGCGGTTGAGACCCAGTACTTC. It codes for CASTEGLAVETQYF.

Regarding this clone: The junction shows a germline mismatch at one end, possibly a read error. This chain uses TRBV7-9 with TRBJ2-7; the D gene is possibly TRBD2 (5 bases). Germline-derived CDR1 and CDR2 are SEHNR and FQNEAQ (reference sequence). The CDR3 has 15 residues. The CDR3 spells CSSSPPGGGGMGQYF. The DNA of the CDR3 is TGTTCCAGCAGCCCCCCAGGTGGAGGAGGTATGGGGCAGTACTTC.

Only one count was recorded for this clone. The gene calls are TRBV5-1 and TRBJ2-7; 11 bases are a match to TRBD1. V was pared by 4 bases and J by 3 bases, with 6 bases of the junction left unmatched. The CDR3 spans 15 residues. Germline V gives CDR1 SGHRS, CDR2 YFSETQ. The chain's CDR3 is CASSGTGGFNYEQYF. As DNA, the CDR3 is TGCGCCAGCAGCGGGACAGGGGGTTTTAACTACGAGCAGTACTTC.

As to this clone: At one end the junction does not follow the germline gene, possibly because of a read error. The chain has TRBV7-9 and TRBJ2-7, with D possibly being TRBD1 or TRBD2 (5 bases each). CDR1 is SEHNR and CDR2 is FQNEAQ in the germline V gene (reference sequence). The CDR3 runs 18 residues. The CDR3 coding sequence is TGTTCCAGCAGCTTAGCGCGGCTTCTCTTGACAGAGTCCTACGAGCAGTACTTC. It specifies CSSSLARLLLTESYEQYF.

The chain couples TRBV4-1 to TRBJ2-5; 11 bases agree with TRBD2. The end of the DNA fits TRBJ2-7 better, so the J call may be wrong. Germline assignment: CDR1 MGHRA and CDR2 YSYEKL. This CDR3 comprises 15 residues. The CDR3 sequence is CASSQLAGGTYEQYF. The CDR3 DNA reads TGCGCCAGCAGCCAACTAGCGGGAGGCACCTACGAGCAGTACTTC.

The rearrangement uses TRBV10-3 and TRBJ2-1, with 8 bases matching TRBD2. The germline CDR1 and CDR2 sequences are ENHRY and SYGVKD. This CDR3 contains 18 residues. V was clipped by 8 bases and J by 0 bases; unmatched bases: 15. The CDR3 here is CAISARGGTGPSYNEQFF. CDR3 coding DNA: TGTGCCATCTCCGCACGGGGGGGAACAGGGCCCTCCTACAATGAGCAGTTCTTC.

The CDR3, as DNA: TGTGCCAGCAGCTTACTCCAGAATCTGGGGGGGGGCCAAGAGACCCAGTACTTC. As protein: CASSLLQNLGGGQETQYF. V usage is TRBV7-8 and J usage is TRBJ2-5; 7 bases line up with TRBD2. This CDR3 has 18 amino acids. Germline V gene data show CDR1 as SGHVS and CDR2 as FQNEAQ. V dropped 2 bases and J dropped 1; count of bases not matched to a gene: 13.

The chain couples TRBV4-1 to TRBJ2-1; no reliable D call. The CDR3 is 14 residues long. Germline lookup yields CDR1 MGHRA and CDR2 YSYEKL. The V gene lost 0 bases and the J gene lost 6 bases, with 9 bases spanning the gap. The DNA for the CDR3 is TGCGCCAGCAGCCAAGAAACCATGCGCAATGAGCAGTTCTTC. Its protein is CASSQETMRNEQFF.

V is TRBV6-5 and J is TRBJ2-5, with 10 nucleotides matching TRBD2. The germline CDR1 and CDR2 sequences are MNHEY and SVGAGI. Trimming took 5 bases from V and 4 from J; bases not matched to a gene: 7. The CDR3 covers 15 residues. CDR3 DNA: TGTGCCAGCAGTCTACTAGCGGGGCTTAGAGAGACCCAGTACTTC. Translating it yields CASSLLAGLRETQYF.

The chain carries TRBV15 and TRBJ1-5; D is possibly TRBD1 (6 bases). This CDR3 region has 15 residues. Trimming pared 3 bases from V and 3 bases from J, leaving 12 bases between. CDR1 is LNHNV and CDR2 is YYDKDF in the germline V gene (reference sequence). The CDR3 spells CATSRDSTLNQPQHF. CDR3 coding DNA: TGTGCCACCAGCAGGGACAGCACCCTCAATCAGCCCCAGCATTTT.

The chain has TRBV6-4 and TRBJ1-4, with 12 bases aligning to TRBD1. The CDR3 spans 15 residues. V was clipped by 5 bases and J by 8 bases; unmatched bases: 6. The V gene's germline CDR1 is MRHNA and CDR2 SNTAGT. As DNA, the CDR3 is TGTGCCAGCAGTCGGGACAGGGGGCGCGGAGAAAAACTGTTTTTT. Amino acid sequence: CASSRDRGRGEKLFF.

The chain is built from TRBV5-6 and TRBJ2-4; 8 bases are shared with TRBD1. Germline CDR1 SGHDT, CDR2 YYEEEE. Germline trimming cut 0 bases from V and 3 bases from J; bases unmatched to any gene: 2. The CDR3 has 15 amino acids. CDR3 bases: TGTGCCAGCAGCTTGGACAGGGGGTTCAAAAACATTCAGTACTTC. As protein: CASSLDRGFKNIQYF.

This clone was detected only a few times. V and J are TRBV28 and TRBJ2-3; a weak D match, TRBD1 (6 bases). Trimming took off 5 bases at V and 6 bases at J, with 18 bases between the two ends. The length of the CDR3 is 15 residues. Looked up from germline, CDR1 is MDHEN and CDR2 is SYDVKM. The CDR3: CASSPWAGVFDTQYF. For the CDR3, the DNA is TGTGCCAGCAGTCCTTGGGCAGGGGTGTTCGATACGCAGTATTTT.

The CDR3 nucleotides read TGTGCCAGCAGCGTCCAGGGGGTAGTTAATTCACCCCTCCACTTT. This encodes CASSVQGVVNSPLHF. V usage is TRBV9 and J usage is TRBJ1-6; 7 bases align to TRBD1. Trimming took 2 bases from V and 6 from J; bases not matched to a gene: 5. Germline V gene sequence: CDR1 SGDLS, CDR2 YYNGEE. This CDR3 has 15 amino acids.

The sample holds a few counts of this clone. The chain couples TRBV6-6 to TRBJ1-5, with D perhaps TRBD1 (6 bases). The V end lost 2 bases, the J end lost 5 bases, and 16 bases lay between the germline ends. The germline V gene encodes CDR1 MNHNY and CDR2 SVGAGI (reference sequence). The CDR3 is 16 amino acids. The CDR3 sequence is CASSYEGVRADQPQHF. CDR3 coding DNA: TGTGCCAGCAGTTACGAGGGGGTCCGGGCGGATCAGCCCCAGCATTTT.

This chain uses TRBV6-6 with TRBJ2-7, with 9 bases fitting TRBD1. CDR1 MNHNY and CDR2 SVGAGI come from the germline V gene (reference sequence). V lost 7 bases and J lost 5; bases outside the gene matches: 12. The CDR3 is 15 amino acids. CDR3 sequence reads: CASTPGGTGTDEQYF. The DNA for the CDR3 is TGTGCCAGCACCCCAGGCGGGACAGGGACGGACGAGCAGTACTTC.

The chain carries TRBV5-1 and TRBJ2-5, with 9 nucleotides matching TRBD1. The germline gives CDR1 SGHRS, CDR2 YFSETQ. The CDR3 totals 14 residues. V shed 4 bases and J 2 bases; nucleotides not matched to a gene: 3. The CDR3 here is CASSAGQGQETQYF. DNA for the CDR3: TGCGCCAGCAGCGCGGGACAGGGACAAGAGACCCAGTACTTC. Looking up the rest from reference TRBV5-1 and TRBJ2-5 gives the full variable domain: KAGVTQTPRYLIKTRGQQVTLSCSPISGHRSVSWYQQTPGQGLQFLFEYFSETQRNKGNFPGRFSGRQFSNSRSEMNVSTLELGDSALYLCASSAGQGQETQYFGPGTRLLVL.

The gene calls are TRBV18 and TRBJ1-1; D might be TRBD1 (5 bases). CDR1 is KGHSH and CDR2 is LQKENI in the germline V gene. This CDR3 spans 15 amino acids. Trimming cost V 3 bases and J 3 bases, with 14 bases left between them. The CDR3 region has the DNA TGTGCCAGCTCACCCCGTCAGGCAGGGCACACTGAAGCTTTCTTT. Its translation is CASSPRQAGHTEAFF.

The chain carries TRBV10-3 and TRBJ1-1, with TRBD1 as a possible D gene (5 bases). Per germline, CDR1 ENHRY and CDR2 SYGVKD. The CDR3 has 14 residues. V was clipped by 6 bases and J by 0 bases, with 11 bases between them. CDR3 nucleotides: TGTGCCATCAGCCCACAGGAGATGAACACTGAAGCTTTCTTT. As protein: CAISPQEMNTEAFF.

This clone was observed a handful of times. The chain is built from TRBV2 and TRBJ1-5; 8 bases are a match to TRBD1. Germline CDR1 reads SNHLY; CDR2 reads FYNNEI. The CDR3 runs 15 residues. J gave up 7 bases and V 11 bases, and 16 bases lay outside the gene matches. CDR3 sequence reads: CAGSKDRGSGQPQHF. DNA for the CDR3: TGTGCCGGCTCCAAAGACAGGGGATCTGGCCAGCCCCAGCATTTT.

V and J are TRBV11-1 and TRBJ1-1; D unresolved. V was trimmed by 2 bases and J by 2 bases, leaving 6 bases between them. This CDR3 has 13 residues. Germline lookup yields CDR1 SGHAT and CDR2 FQDESV (reference sequence). CDR3 in DNA: TGTGCCAGCAGCTTATCTCCCAACACTGAAGCTTTCTTT. Translated: CASSLSPNTEAFF.

The chain has TRBV6-4 and TRBJ2-1, with 11 nucleotides matching TRBD2. The CDR3 sequence is 15 residues long. Looked up from germline, CDR1 is MRHNA and CDR2 is SNTAGT. The V segment lost 4 bases and the J segment 6 bases; nucleotides outside the gene matches: 5. The CDR3 sequence: CASSADSGGGNEQFF. CDR3 bases: TGTGCCAGCAGTGCCGATAGCGGGGGGGGCAATGAGCAGTTCTTC.

In this sample, this clone turned up once. The chain employs TRBV5-1 and TRBJ2-5; TRBD2 matches 9 bases. From germline, CDR1 is SGHRS and CDR2 YFSETQ. The CDR3 extends over 17 amino acids. V shed 2 bases, J shed 2 bases, and the junction held 10 bases outside the gene matches. The CDR3 DNA sequence: TGCGCCAGCAGCTTAAGTCTGACTAGCGGAGATCAAGAGACCCAGTACTTC. Its translation: CASSLSLTSGDQETQYF.

The rearrangement joins TRBV6-1 to TRBJ2-1, with a tentative D call TRBD1 (6 bases). The CDR3 consists of 12 residues. V shed 8 bases and J shed 4 bases, with 9 bases lying between them. CDR1 MNHNS and CDR2 SASEGT come from the germline V gene. The CDR3: CASLGQYNEQFF. Written as DNA, the CDR3 is TGTGCCAGCCTAGGACAGTACAATGAGCAGTTCTTC.

This clone was recorded once. The chain joins TRBV19 to TRBJ1-1; 10 bases align to TRBD1. The germline V gene encodes CDR1 LNHDA and CDR2 SQIVND (reference sequence). Unmatched junction bases numbered 7, after V lost 5 bases and J lost 7 bases. The CDR3 sequence is 14 residues long. CDR3 coding DNA: TGTGCCAGTAGTCTTCGACAGGGGGCCGATGAAGCTTTCTTT. Protein: CASSLRQGADEAFF.